The entry below gives a single T cell receptor (beta chain) sequence along with its context. Germline V gives CDR1 MDHEN, CDR2 SYDVKM. This CDR3 region has 12 residues. The J segment lost 8 bases and the V segment lost 10 bases, leaving 8 bases of the junction unmatched. Study processing details: Reference gene primer amplification gave estimated nucleated cell counts. Sequencing used immunoSEQ multiplex PCR; TCRdb keeps in-frame clones, though not all of them. V, J and clone size reflect that table, while D and trimming were determined from the DNA. The table shows 61,000 or so clones, with roughly three quarters occurring only once. These data belong to a study of blood T cell repertoires in COVID-19. For the study at large: Some COVID-19 samples were acute and others convalescent; all came from the United States, Italy and Spain. In each case, the material was cDNA or gDNA derived from T cells, B-cell-depleted T cells, or PBMCs.

The sample consisted of peripheral blood. The gene calls are TRBV28 and TRBJ1-2; TRBD1 agrees at 9 bases. This receptor was taken from a woman in her sixties or seventies with acute or convalescent COVID-19. In DNA form, the CDR3 reads TGTGCCACCGCACAGGGGGCGGAAGGCTACACCTTC. The encoded protein is CATAQGAEGYTF.